This TCR beta chain stems from a study of breast tumors, draining lymph nodes, adjacent tissues. Whole-study findings and limits: Tumor and nontumor repertoires were significantly more similar in luminal-like than in basal-like breast cancer. Most tumor T cells seemingly derive from lymph node, then expand in tumor. Tumor repertoires ranked between lymph nodes and nontumor tissue in diversity, with V and J gene preferences. Tumor T cell lymph node origin was a supported hypothesis, not proven.

This clonotype was seen ten or more times. Antigen unknown. This CDR3 contains 13 residues. V was cut by 5 bases and J by 3 bases, with 13 bases left in between. CDR1 is DFQATT and CDR2 is SNEGSKA in the germline V gene (reference sequence). Axillary draining lymph nodes of breast cancer patients supplied the node samples. From the multiplex PCR reads, TCRdb called clonotypes with MiXCR, one entry per CDR3 protein. This sample yields 170,000 or so distinct CDR3 sequences, of which 25% to 40% are seen a single time; about 4.5% belongs to the top ten. The chain is built from TRBV20-1 and TRBJ1-2, with TRBD1 as a possible D gene (6 bases). Sequenced material: axillary lymph node tissue. This sequence was found in a female donor with breast cancer. Some clones in this sample may be carry-over from other donors' samples. The CDR3 reads CSARTGKDYGYTF. The CDR3 nucleotides read TGCAGTGCTCGAACAGGGAAGGACTATGGCTACACCTTC.